This T cell receptor (beta chain) derives from a study of CD8 T cells in ankylosing spondylitis. This clonotype turned up a few times. Its antigen remains unknown. Using quantitative 5'-RACE with molecular barcodes, the authors made TCR beta libraries. TCRdb independently ran MiXCR on the 5' RACE reads; one entry per CDR3 protein. The repertoire consists of a few hundred thousand distinct CDR3 sequences, with 11% occurring once and the leading ten covering roughly 9.1%. Study-wide results and limits: A number of the motif variants had already been described in reactive arthritis synovial fluid and blood. For ankylosing spondylitis blood, a TCR beta motif of 7 or 8 highly homologous variants appeared characteristic. Enrichment of disease-linked clones was reportedly significant in matched ankylosing spondylitis synovial fluid.

Germline assignment: CDR1 MNHEY and CDR2 SVGEGT. The CDR3 has 16 residues. After removal of 7 bases from V and 6 bases from J, the junction contained 10 bases not matched to a gene. Specimen: blood, either unsorted or a sorted T cell fraction (not recorded which). The chain joins TRBV6-2 or TRBV6-3 to TRBJ2-1, with TRBD2 matching over 12 bases. The clonotype comes from a female donor with ankylosing spondylitis or in good health (not recorded which). The CDR3 loop is CASTYLGLAGLNEQFF. In DNA, the CDR3 is TGTGCCAGCACCTATTTGGGACTAGCGGGTCTCAATGAGCAGTTCTTC.